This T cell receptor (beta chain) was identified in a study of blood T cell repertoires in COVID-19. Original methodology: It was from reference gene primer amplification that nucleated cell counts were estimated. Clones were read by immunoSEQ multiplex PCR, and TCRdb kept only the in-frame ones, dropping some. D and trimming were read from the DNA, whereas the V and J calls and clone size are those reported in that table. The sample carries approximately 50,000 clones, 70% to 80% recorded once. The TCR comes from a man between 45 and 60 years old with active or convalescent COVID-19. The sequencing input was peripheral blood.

This CDR3 reads CASSLGGSTTEAFF. Written as DNA, the CDR3 is TGTGCCAGCAGCTTGGGAGGCTCGACGACTGAAGCTTTCTTT. This chain links TRBV11-3 with TRBJ1-1, with D hard to call. CDR1 and CDR2 (germline): SGHNT, YENEEA. The CDR3 runs to 14 residues. Trimming left V 3 bases short and J 5 bases short, with 13 bases between.